The sequence of this TCR beta chain was determined in a study of Graves' ophthalmopathy and Graves' hyperthyroidism. Study-wide context: At the time of initial diagnosis and before any treatment, peripheral blood was collected. Whole-study findings and limits: Among thyroid clonotypes expanded above 0.001 frequency, most also appeared in blood.

Every ophthalmopathy donor presented moderate-to-severe activity, CAS ≥3, NOSPECS ≥4 and duration under 3 months. This clonotype was observed at least ten times. Its antigen is currently unknown. The study amplified TCR beta CDR3 regions using RNA transcripts. Amplification began with first-round RT-PCR using HTBI primers, then second-round multiplex PCR was performed. TCRdb reprocessed the multiplex PCR reads via MiXCR and lists one record per CDR3 protein. Of 300,000 to 400,000 distinct CDR3 sequences in the sample, roughly 15% were seen once. V lost 7 bases and J lost 6, with 19 bases in between. Looked up from germline, CDR1 is SQVTM and CDR2 is ANQGSEA. There are 13 residues in the CDR3.

The receptor was derived from an adult man with Graves' ophthalmopathy. The rearrangement links TRBV29-1 to TRBJ2-7, with D possibly TRBD1 on 5 matching bases. Input material: peripheral blood. The CDR3 nucleotides are TGCAGCGCCCAGGGTTCCCTCCCCCTCGAGCAGTACTTC. Translated: CSAQGSLPLEQYF.